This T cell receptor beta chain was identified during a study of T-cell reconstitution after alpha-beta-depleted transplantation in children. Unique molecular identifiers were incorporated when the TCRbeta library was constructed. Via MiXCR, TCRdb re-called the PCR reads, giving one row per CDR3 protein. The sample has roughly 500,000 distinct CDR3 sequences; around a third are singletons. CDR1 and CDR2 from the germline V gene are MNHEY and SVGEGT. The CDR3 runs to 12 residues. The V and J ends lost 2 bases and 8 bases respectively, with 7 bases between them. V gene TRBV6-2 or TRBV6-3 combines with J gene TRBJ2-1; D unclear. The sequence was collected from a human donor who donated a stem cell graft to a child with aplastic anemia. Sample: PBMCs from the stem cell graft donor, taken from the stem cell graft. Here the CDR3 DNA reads TGTGCCAGCAGTTACCCAGCGTATGAGCAGTTCTTC. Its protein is CASSYPAYEQFF.